A single sample gave rise to the 18 T cell receptor beta chains below, sequenced in a study of metastatic and nonmetastatic thyroid tumors. TCRdb reassembled clones from the PCR reads with MiXCR. The sample has 30,000 to 40,000 clones, over 20% seen once. There were no patients who had received any treatment before thyroid surgery. The specimen sequenced was tumor tissue. The source of these receptors is a male donor with papillary thyroid cancer or a benign thyroid nodule (not recorded which). Some clones in this sample may be carry-over from other donors' samples.

This clone has a count of ten or more. The gene calls are TRBV4-2 and TRBJ2-1, with 8 positions matching TRBD1. The CDR3 has 16 amino acids. Germline CDR1 and CDR2: LGHNA and YNFKEQ. Trimming took 4 bases from V and 5 from J; bases not matched to a gene: 10. The CDR3 nucleotides are TGTGCCAGCAGCCTAGGCGGACAGGGAGGACACAATGAGCAGTTCTTC. It yields the protein CASSLGGQGGHNEQFF.

The chain is built from TRBV20-1 and TRBJ2-7, with 10 bases aligning to TRBD1. With V trimmed by 6 bases and J by 4 bases, 6 bases remained unmatched. The CDR3 runs 13 residues. The V gene's germline CDR1 is DFQATT and CDR2 SNEGSKA (reference sequence). CDR3 DNA sequence: TGCAGTGCCTCCTGGGACAGGGGTTACGAGCAGTACTTC. As protein: CSASWDRGYEQYF.

This rearrangement joins TRBV11-1 to TRBJ2-2; D remains ambiguous. This CDR3 has 16 amino acids. Germline V gene data show CDR1 as SGHAT and CDR2 as FQDESV (reference sequence). V was clipped by 3 bases and J by 3 bases, with 14 bases between them. The CDR3 here is CASSFAPQVHTGELFF. For the CDR3, the DNA is TGTGCCAGCAGCTTTGCTCCCCAGGTACACACCGGGGAGCTGTTTTTT.

At least ten counts were recorded for this clone. The V call is TRBV2, the J call TRBJ1-1; D not resolved. This CDR3 contains 10 residues. V was clipped by 8 bases and J by 2 bases, with 3 bases between them. The germline CDR1 and CDR2 sequences are SNHLY and FYNNEI. The CDR3 spells CASGNTEAFF. In DNA, the CDR3 is TGTGCCAGCGGTAACACTGAAGCTTTCTTT.

Many counts were recorded for this clone. V and J are TRBV20-1 and TRBJ2-1; D is ambiguous. CDR1 and CDR2 (germline): DFQATT, SNEGSKA (reference sequence). Deletions cut 4 bases from V and 6 bases from J, with 10 bases between. This CDR3 comprises 12 residues. CDR3: CSAIYLANEQFF. The CDR3 bases are TGCAGTGCTATATACTTAGCCAATGAGCAGTTCTTC.

This clone has at least ten counts. Different DNA sequences within this sample yield the same CDR3. The chain couples TRBV20-1 to TRBJ2-7; D call uncertain. The V and J ends lost 0 bases and 2 bases respectively, with 14 bases between them. This CDR3 has 15 amino acids. Per germline, CDR1 DFQATT and CDR2 SNEGSKA (reference sequence). CDR3 sequence reads: CSARDQRNPPYEQYF. CDR3 nucleotides: TGCAGTGCTAGAGATCAGAGGAATCCCCCCTACGAGCAGTACTTC.

The rearrangement links TRBV27 to TRBJ1-1; the D is unclear. This CDR3 is 14 amino acids long. Per germline, CDR1 MNHEY and CDR2 SMNVEV (reference sequence). V was shortened by 3 bases and J by 0 bases, with 8 bases between the two germline ends. The CDR3 reads CASSFTALNTEAFF. The DNA for the CDR3 is TGTGCCAGCAGTTTTACAGCGTTGAACACTGAAGCTTTCTTT.

At least ten counts were recorded for this clone. This rearrangement joins TRBV30 to TRBJ1-1; D not certain. This CDR3 region has 11 residues. V lost 4 bases and J 10 bases, leaving 13 bases between the germline ends. Germline CDR1 and CDR2: GTSNPN and SVGIG (reference sequence). The CDR3 DNA reads as TGTGCCTGGAAAAGAGAGGTTGCAGCTTTCTTT. Translating gives CAWKREVAAFF.

The chain combines TRBV11-1 with TRBJ2-5, with D possibly matching TRBD1 (6 bases). Germline loops: CDR1 SGHAT, CDR2 FQDESV (reference sequence). The CDR3 has 15 residues. V gave up 3 bases and J gave up 1 base, with 12 bases separating them. The CDR3 spells CASSFGQGRQETQYF. The CDR3 region has the DNA TGTGCCAGCAGCTTTGGGCAGGGGCGCCAAGAGACCCAGTACTTC.

This clone showed up many times. The CDR3 region is CASSFRTGLRNEQFF. DNA for the CDR3: TGTGCCAGCAGCTTCAGGACAGGATTACGCAATGAGCAGTTCTTC. V and J are TRBV7-3 and TRBJ2-1; 7 bases line up with TRBD1. Germline V lookup: CDR1 SGHTA, CDR2 FQGTGA. Trimming removed 3 bases from V and 6 bases from J; junction bases left unmatched: 8. CDR3 length: 15 residues.

This clone showed up many times. The chain recombines TRBV29-1 with TRBJ2-1, with TRBD2 matching 7 bases. Germline CDR1 SQVTM, CDR2 ANQGSEA. This CDR3 comprises 14 residues. V gave up 4 bases and J gave up 3 bases; unmatched junction bases: 6. CDR3 sequence (DNA): TGCAGCGTTGGGGGGGGGGGACGCTACAATGAGCAGTTCTTC. This gives the protein CSVGGGGRYNEQFF.

The chain joins TRBV20-1 to TRBJ2-1, with a tentative D call TRBD2 (6 bases). CDR1 and CDR2 from the germline V gene are DFQATT and SNEGSKA (reference sequence). The V gene lost 3 bases and the J gene lost 6 bases, with 12 bases spanning the gap. The CDR3 runs 13 residues. The CDR3 sequence is CSASSSVSNEQFF. The CDR3 nucleotides read TGCAGTGCTAGTTCTAGCGTGAGCAATGAGCAGTTCTTC.

The chain is built from TRBV12-3 or TRBV12-4 and TRBJ1-2; D perhaps matches TRBD1 (5 bases). The CDR3 extends over 13 amino acids. Trimming cost V 2 bases and J 7 bases, with 11 bases left between them. CDR3 nucleotide sequence: TGTGCCAGCAGTTTACAGGGCTTCACTGGCTACACCTTC. This sequence encodes CASSLQGFTGYTF.

This clone was observed at least ten times. The J gene is TRBJ2-1, the V gene TRBV7-3; 12 bases map to TRBD2. The germline V gene has CDR1 SGHTA and CDR2 FQGTGA. The CDR3 length is 15 residues. Trimming at V came to 5 bases and at J to 5 bases, leaving 4 bases not matched to a gene. CDR3 coding DNA: TGTGCCAGCAGCCTGACTAGCGGGAGCGACAATGAGCAGTTCTTC. It is translated as CASSLTSGSDNEQFF.

A word on this clone: At one boundary the junction diverges from the germline segment, which might be a read error. The chain couples TRBV18 to TRBJ2-6; D may be TRBD1 (5 bases). The CDR3 runs 15 residues. Germline values: CDR1 KGHSH, CDR2 LQKENI. DNA of the CDR3: TGTGCCAGCTCACCTCAAAACTCTGGGGCCAACGTCGTGACTTTC. It yields the protein CASSPQNSGANVVTF.

Many counts were recorded for this clone. V and J are TRBV20-1 and TRBJ1-5; possible D gene TRBD1, 5 bases. The CDR3 is 15 amino acids. Per the germline V gene, CDR1 is DFQATT and CDR2 is SNEGSKA (reference sequence). Trimming took 1 base from V and 0 from J, leaving 10 bases between them. The DNA of the CDR3 is TGCAGTGCTAGAGTTGGGGGGAATAGCAATCAGCCCCAGCATTTT. This translates into CSARVGGNSNQPQHF.

The chain is built from TRBV7-8 and TRBJ2-1, with no clear D. The ends were cut back, 4 bases at V and 6 bases at J, with 10 bases in the middle. CDR3 length: 13 amino acids. CDR1 and CDR2 (germline): SGHVS, FQNEAQ. The CDR3 nucleotides are TGTGCCAGCAGCTACCAGAGGAGCAATGAGCAGTTCTTC. This encodes CASSYQRSNEQFF.

This clone was seen ten or more times. The rearrangement uses TRBV3-1 and TRBJ2-5; possibly TRBD1 for D (5 bases). CDR3 size: 15 residues. Germline V gene lookup returns CDR1 LGHDT and CDR2 YNNKEL (reference sequence). V dropped 4 bases and J dropped 2 bases, with 14 bases sitting between them. CDR3 residues: CASSLRGRTQETQYF. The DNA for the CDR3 is TGTGCCAGCAGCCTAAGGGGCAGAACTCAAGAGACCCAGTACTTC.